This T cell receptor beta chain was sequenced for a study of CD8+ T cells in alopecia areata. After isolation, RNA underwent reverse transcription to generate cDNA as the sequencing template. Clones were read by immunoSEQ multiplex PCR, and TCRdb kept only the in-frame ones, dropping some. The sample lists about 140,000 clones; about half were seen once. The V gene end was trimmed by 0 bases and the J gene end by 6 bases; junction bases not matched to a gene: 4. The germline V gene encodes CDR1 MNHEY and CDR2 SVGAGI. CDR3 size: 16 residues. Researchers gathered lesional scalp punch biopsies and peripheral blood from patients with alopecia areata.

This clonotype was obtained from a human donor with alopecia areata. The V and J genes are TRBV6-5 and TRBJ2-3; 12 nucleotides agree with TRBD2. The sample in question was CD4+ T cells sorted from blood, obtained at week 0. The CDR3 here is CASSYSLAGGRDTQYF. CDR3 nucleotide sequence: TGTGCCAGCAGTTACTCACTAGCGGGAGGCCGGGATACGCAGTATTTT.